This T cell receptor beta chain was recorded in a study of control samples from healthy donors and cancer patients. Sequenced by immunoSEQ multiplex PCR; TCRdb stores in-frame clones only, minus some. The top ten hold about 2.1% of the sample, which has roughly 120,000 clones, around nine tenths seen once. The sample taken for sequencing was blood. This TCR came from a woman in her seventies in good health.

This CDR3 is CASSSRGFGYTF. The CDR3 coding sequence is TGTGCCAGCAGCTCCAGGGGGTTTGGCTACACCTTC. The chain couples TRBV5-6 to TRBJ1-2, with 7 bases lining up with TRBD1. V trimming: 3 bases; J trimming: 7 bases; junction bases outside the gene matches: 3. The CDR3 contains 12 residues. Germline CDR1 is SGHDT and CDR2 is YYEEEE.